This T cell receptor beta chain appears in the sequencing data of a study of blood T cell repertoires in COVID-19 (dated by TCRdb to 2020 to 2022). About the investigation overall: Samples covering the acute and convalescent phases of COVID-19 were provided by collaborators in the United States, Italy and Spain. The material from the prospective study consisted of cDNA or gDNA derived from T cells, B-cell-depleted T cells, or PBMCs. Subjects who had been exposed to COVID-19, were actively infected with it, or had recovered from it provided the deeply sampled blood TCRbeta repertoires that made up the dataset. The repertoires were made available in a free public database intended to serve as a resource for research on the immune response to SARS-CoV-2. Samples came from the ongoing ImmuneRACE study (first 160 participants) plus 1,254 subjects from 6 global collaborators. Sample metadata almost always included a de-identified subject ID, COVID-19 status, age in years and sex. Where HLA class I and class II types were available, the types were taken from metadata supplied by the sample provider, not from assay-based typing. What the research found in general, with its limitations: How much clinical and demographic metadata was included differed by source and by participant, and the metadata was provided uncurated.

Whole blood was collected in K2EDTA tubes by collaborating institutions according to the institutions' own protocols. For TCRbeta analysis, collaborators shipped samples as frozen whole blood, isolated PBMCs, or DNA extracted from either of those sample types. Comments on this clone: Its recognized antigen is unknown. Base quality data are lacking; no much larger clone is found one base away.

The immunoSEQ Assay, a bias-controlled multiplex PCR, was used to amplify TCRbeta CDR3 regions from genomic DNA. Per the source publication's procedure: The number of nucleated cells in each sample was estimated from the amplification of reference gene primers within the assay. To quantify the absolute abundance of each unique TCRbeta CDR3 rearrangement, sequence reads were collapsed and filtered. Productive Simpson clonality was computed per sample as the square root of Simpson's diversity index over productive rearrangements. In its TCRdb copy, this immuneACCESS table keeps in-frame sequences only and misses some clones. Where compared with another copy, unresolved V genes explain less than half of these, and the others have no known cause. The V and J calls and clone size were taken over from that table, and D and trimming were inferred from the DNA. The sample records over 250,000 clones, 70% to 90% of which are singletons. The top ten clones comprise about an eighth of the sample.

Trimming removed 2 bases from V and 5 bases from J; the gene matches leave 4 bases unexplained. The CDR1 and CDR2 encoded by the germline V gene (reference sequence) are SGHKS and YYEKEE. From cysteine to phenylalanine, the CDR3 is 14 amino acids long. The entry retains the CDR3 DNA only, 42 bases that are in frame from base 1. This chain joins TRBV5-5 to TRBJ2-1; TRBD1 matches 7 bases in the middle. The sample comprised peripheral blood. The receptor comes from an older woman with acute or convalescent COVID-19. The bases are TGTGCCAGCAGCTTTGGGACAGTCGACAATGAGCAGTTCTTC. Its protein product is CASSFGTVDNEQFF.